The 14 T cell receptor beta chains below were found in one sample sequenced in a study of blood T cell repertoires in COVID-19. The protocol was immunoSEQ multiplex PCR, while the TCRdb copy is restricted to in-frame clones and leaves out a portion. The table has about 240,000 clones, roughly 80% seen once; the top ten hold roughly 10%. The source material was peripheral blood. These receptors were taken from a woman older than 75 with acute or convalescent COVID-19.

The V call is TRBV12-3 or TRBV12-4, the J call TRBJ2-3; D unresolved. Trimming removed 7 bases from V and 11 bases from J, with 16 bases in between. The CDR3 is 12 amino acids. The CDR3 loop is CASKGGWVRQYF. The CDR3 nucleotides are TGTGCCAGCAAAGGCGGTTGGGTTAGGCAGTATTTT.

The chain employs TRBV18 and TRBJ2-1, with D maybe TRBD2 (6 bases). The ends were cut back, 0 bases at V and 5 bases at J, with 11 bases in the middle. CDR1 is KGHSH, CDR2 LQKENI, per germline. This CDR3 has 15 amino acids. The CDR3 here is CASSPPAGLNNEQFF. The CDR3, as DNA: TGTGCCAGCTCACCACCGGCGGGACTGAACAATGAGCAGTTCTTC. Supplemented by reference TRBV18 and TRBJ2-1, the full variable domain reads NAGVMQNPRHLVRRRGQEARLRCSPMKGHSHVYWYRQLPEEGLKFMVYLQKENIIDESGMPKERFSAEFPKEGPSILRIQQVVRGDSAAYFCASSPPAGLNNEQFFGPGTRLTVL.

The V call is TRBV11-2, the J call TRBJ1-4; possible D gene TRBD1, 6 bases. Germline lookup yields CDR1 SGHAT and CDR2 FQNNGV. The CDR3 loop spans 13 amino acids. The V end was cut by 5 bases, the J end by 6 bases, with 10 bases between. CDR3 residues: CASSVNRDEKLFF. CDR3 DNA sequence: TGTGCCAGCAGCGTCAACAGGGATGAAAAACTGTTTTTT.

The gene calls are TRBV28 and TRBJ1-4; no clear D. Looked up from germline, CDR1 is MDHEN and CDR2 is SYDVKM. V was shortened by 10 bases and J by 1 base, with 10 bases between the two germline ends. CDR3 length equals 13 residues. Written as DNA, the CDR3 is TGTGCCACCTCCCGAGGAACTAATGAAAAACTGTTTTTT. Translated: CATSRGTNEKLFF.

This clone was picked up a small number of times. This chain connects TRBV6-5 to TRBJ2-2; D is uncertain. This CDR3 spans 12 amino acids. The germline gives CDR1 MNHEY, CDR2 SVGAGI. The V end was cut by 6 bases, the J end by 6 bases, with 8 bases between. CDR3 sequence: CASSYGPGELFF. CDR3 sequence (DNA): TGTGCCAGCAGCTATGGGCCCGGGGAGCTGTTTTTT.

This chain joins TRBV18 and TRBJ1-4, with 7 bases that match TRBD1. J lost 4 bases, V lost 4 bases, and 6 bases had no gene match. CDR3 size: 15 residues. Germline CDR1 KGHSH, CDR2 LQKENI. The CDR3 reads CASSQTTGFNEKLFF. CDR3 coding DNA: TGTGCCAGCTCACAGACGACAGGGTTTAATGAAAAACTGTTTTTT.

The chain couples TRBV7-2 to TRBJ1-5, with D maybe TRBD1 (5 bases). The ends were cut back, 4 bases at V and 0 bases at J, with 13 bases in the middle. The length of the CDR3 is 16 residues. From germline, CDR1 is SGHTA and CDR2 FQGNSA. The CDR3 loop reads CASSSLRGFSNQPQHF. The CDR3, as DNA: TGTGCCAGCAGCTCCCTACGGGGGTTTAGCAATCAGCCCCAGCATTTT.

V is TRBV5-4 and J is TRBJ1-1; TRBD1 agrees at 9 bases. CDR1 and CDR2 from the germline V gene are SGHNT and YYREEE (reference sequence). The CDR3 is 16 residues long. V trimming: 4 bases; J trimming: 8 bases; junction bases outside the gene matches: 15. Written as DNA, the CDR3 is TGTGCCAGCAGCCCAGGAGGTGGACAGGGGAAGTCCGAAGCTTTCTTT. Protein: CASSPGGGQGKSEAFF. The full variable domain, with the rest looked up from reference TRBV5-4 and TRBJ1-1, is ETGVTQSPTHLIKTRGQQVTLRCSSQSGHNTVSWYQQALGQGPQFIFQYYREEENGRGNFPPRFSGLQFPNYSSELNVNALELDDSALYLCASSPGGGQGKSEAFFGQGTRLTVV.

This clone appeared once. The J gene is TRBJ2-7, the V gene TRBV9, with 7 bases fitting TRBD2. Germline lookup yields CDR1 SGDLS and CDR2 YYNGEE. The J segment lost 3 bases and the V segment lost 0 bases, leaving 9 bases of the junction unmatched. CDR3 length equals 16 residues. The CDR3 spells CASSVGGGAYYYEQYF. The CDR3 DNA reads TGTGCCAGCAGCGTAGGGGGAGGGGCCTACTACTACGAGCAGTACTTC. Drawing the rest from reference TRBV9 and TRBJ2-7, the complete variable domain is DSGVTQTPKHLITATGQRVTLRCSPRSGDLSVYWYQQSLDQGLQFLIQYYNGEERAKGNILERFSAQQFPDLHSELNLSSLELGDSALYFCASSVGGGAYYYEQYFGPGTRLTVT.

This clone was seen only once. The genes are TRBV19 and TRBJ2-6; maybe TRBD2 (6 bases). Trimming cost V 3 bases and J 0 bases, with 18 bases left between them. Germline CDR1 LNHDA, CDR2 SQIVND (reference sequence). This CDR3 region has 19 residues. CDR3 in amino acids: CASSIGVGGRGSGANVLTF. The CDR3, as DNA: TGTGCCAGTAGTATCGGTGTGGGGGGTCGGGGCTCTGGGGCCAACGTCCTGACTTTC.

This clone was counted a single time. The chain has TRBV5-6 and TRBJ1-4; 9 positions match TRBD1. CDR1 is SGHDT, CDR2 YYEEEE, per germline. V lost 4 bases and J lost 8; bases outside the gene matches: 9. The CDR3 loop spans 15 amino acids. CDR3 in DNA: TGTGCCAGCAGCCCCCTGACAGGGGGACGAGAAAAACTGTTTTTT. Translation: CASSPLTGGREKLFF.

The rearrangement links TRBV2 to TRBJ2-5, with 9 positions matching TRBD1. The CDR3 is made up of 15 amino acids. Germline V gene lookup returns CDR1 SNHLY and CDR2 FYNNEI. Trimming cost V 3 bases and J 1 base; bases outside gene matches: 3. In DNA, the CDR3 is TGTGCCAGCAGTGATGACAGGGGGTCCCAAGAGACCCAGTACTTC. Residues: CASSDDRGSQETQYF.

CDR3 sequence: CASSARGRQSEAFF. CDR3 DNA sequence: TGTGCCAGCAGCGCCAGGGGGCGGCAAAGTGAAGCTTTCTTT. This chain joins TRBV6-5 and TRBJ1-1; 8 bases fit TRBD1. This CDR3 has 14 residues. J lost 7 bases, V lost 6 bases, and 10 bases had no gene match. CDR1 is MNHEY and CDR2 is SVGAGI in the germline V gene.

The chain recombines TRBV2 with TRBJ2-7, with D hard to call. The V and J ends lost 8 bases and 2 bases respectively, with 7 bases between them. The CDR3 has 11 amino acids. Germline CDR1 SNHLY, CDR2 FYNNEI. CDR3 sequence reads: CASLTAYEQYF. CDR3 nucleotides: TGTGCCAGCTTAACAGCCTACGAGCAGTACTTC.